The entry below describes one T cell receptor beta chain. The sample belongs to a study of blood T cell repertoires in COVID-19. Study-wide context: There were acute and convalescent COVID-19 samples, and they came from the United States, Italy and Spain. In each case, the material was cDNA or gDNA derived from T cells, B-cell-depleted T cells, or PBMCs.

In the authors' workflow: Quantification of nucleated cells was approximated via reference gene primer amplification. TCRdb's copy holds only in-frame clones and misses some; the assay was immunoSEQ multiplex PCR. V and J calls and clone size are those listed in that table; D and trimming were worked out from the DNA. The sample records about 130,000 clones, about nine tenths being singletons. Germline V lookup: CDR1 SGHNT, CDR2 YYREEE (reference sequence). The V segment lost 4 bases and the J segment 10 bases; nucleotides outside the gene matches: 20. The CDR3 loop spans 17 amino acids. This chain uses TRBV5-4 with TRBJ2-5; 9 nucleotides align to TRBD1. This TCR was sampled from a man aged 45-65 years with active COVID-19. The sequenced material came from peripheral blood. CDR3: CASSHTEGQGRRRGQYF. Here the CDR3 DNA reads TGTGCCAGCAGCCACACCGAGGGACAGGGCCGGAGGAGGGGCCAGTACTTC.